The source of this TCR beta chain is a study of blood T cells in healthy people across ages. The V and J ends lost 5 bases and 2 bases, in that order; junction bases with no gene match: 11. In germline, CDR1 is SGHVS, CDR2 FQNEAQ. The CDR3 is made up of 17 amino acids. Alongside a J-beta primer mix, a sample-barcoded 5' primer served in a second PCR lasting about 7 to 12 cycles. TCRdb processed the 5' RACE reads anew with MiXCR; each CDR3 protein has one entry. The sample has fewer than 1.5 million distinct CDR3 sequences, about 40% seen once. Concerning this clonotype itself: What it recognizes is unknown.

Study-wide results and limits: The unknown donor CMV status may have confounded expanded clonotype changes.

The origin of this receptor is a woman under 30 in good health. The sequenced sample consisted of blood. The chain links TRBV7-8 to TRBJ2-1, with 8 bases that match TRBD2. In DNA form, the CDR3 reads TGTGCCAGCAGCCGAGCAAAACGGGGGGGGACCTACAATGAGCAGTTCTTC. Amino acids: CASSRAKRGGTYNEQFF.